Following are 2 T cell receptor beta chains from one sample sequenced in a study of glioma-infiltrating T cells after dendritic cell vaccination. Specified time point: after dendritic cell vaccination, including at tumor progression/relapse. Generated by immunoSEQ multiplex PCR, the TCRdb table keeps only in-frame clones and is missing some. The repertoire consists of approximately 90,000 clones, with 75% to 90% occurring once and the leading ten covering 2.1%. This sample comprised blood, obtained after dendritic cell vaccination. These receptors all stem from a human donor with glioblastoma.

CDR3 sequence reads: CASSPVGGAPEQYF. CDR3 coding DNA: TGTGCCAGCAGCCCGGTGGGCGGGGCCCCCGAGCAGTACTTC. V gene TRBV5-4 combines with J gene TRBJ2-7; possibly TRBD2 for D (6 bases). Trimming removed 4 bases from V and 6 bases from J, with 17 bases in between. CDR3 length: 14 amino acids. In germline, CDR1 is SGHNT, CDR2 YYREEE (reference sequence).

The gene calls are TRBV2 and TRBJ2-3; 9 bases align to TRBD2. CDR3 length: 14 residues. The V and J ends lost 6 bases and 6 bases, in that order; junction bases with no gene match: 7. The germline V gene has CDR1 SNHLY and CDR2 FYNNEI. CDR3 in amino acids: CASSVTSGGDTQYF. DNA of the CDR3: TGTGCCAGCAGCGTGACTAGCGGAGGGGATACGCAGTATTTT.